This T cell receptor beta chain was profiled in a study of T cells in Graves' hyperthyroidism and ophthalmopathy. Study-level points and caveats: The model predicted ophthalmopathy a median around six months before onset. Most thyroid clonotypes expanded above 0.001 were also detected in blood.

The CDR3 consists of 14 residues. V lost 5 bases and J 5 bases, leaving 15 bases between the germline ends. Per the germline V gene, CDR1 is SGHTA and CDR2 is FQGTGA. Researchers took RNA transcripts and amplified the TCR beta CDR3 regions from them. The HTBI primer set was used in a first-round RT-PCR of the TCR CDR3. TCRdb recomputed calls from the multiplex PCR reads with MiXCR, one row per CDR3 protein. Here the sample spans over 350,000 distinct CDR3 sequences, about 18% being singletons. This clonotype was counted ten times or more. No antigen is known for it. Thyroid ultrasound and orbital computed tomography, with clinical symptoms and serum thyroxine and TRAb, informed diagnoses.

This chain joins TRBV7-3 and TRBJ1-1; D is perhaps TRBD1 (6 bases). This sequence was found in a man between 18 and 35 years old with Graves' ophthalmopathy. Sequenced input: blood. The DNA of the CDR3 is TGTGCCAGCAGCACAAAAGGGGGGATTACTGAAGCTTTCTTT. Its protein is CASSTKGGITEAFF.